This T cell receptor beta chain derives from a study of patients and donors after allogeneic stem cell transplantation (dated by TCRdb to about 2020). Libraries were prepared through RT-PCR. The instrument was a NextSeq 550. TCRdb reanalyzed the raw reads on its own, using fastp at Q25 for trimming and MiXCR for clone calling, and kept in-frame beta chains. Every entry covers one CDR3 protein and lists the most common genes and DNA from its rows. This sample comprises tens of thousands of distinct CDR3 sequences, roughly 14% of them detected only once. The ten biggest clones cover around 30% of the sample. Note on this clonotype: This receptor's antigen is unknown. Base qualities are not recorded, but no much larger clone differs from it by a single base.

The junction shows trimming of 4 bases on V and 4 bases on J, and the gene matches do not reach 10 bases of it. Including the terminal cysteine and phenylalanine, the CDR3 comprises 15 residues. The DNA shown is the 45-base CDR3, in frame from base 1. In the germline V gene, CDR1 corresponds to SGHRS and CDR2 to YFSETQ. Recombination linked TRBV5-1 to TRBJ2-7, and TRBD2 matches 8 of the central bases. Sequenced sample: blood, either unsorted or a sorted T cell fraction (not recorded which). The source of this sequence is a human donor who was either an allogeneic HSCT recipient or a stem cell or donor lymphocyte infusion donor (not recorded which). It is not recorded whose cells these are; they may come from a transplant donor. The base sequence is TGCGCCAGCAGCCCCGCACTAGCGGCCCATTACGAGCAGTACTTC. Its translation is CASSPALAAHYEQYF.